This T cell receptor beta chain comes out of a study of blood T cells in healthy people across ages. Across the study: About one barcoded beta molecule per two T cells was the capture yield of template switching. Study results and limitations: More naive CD4+ cells and higher diversity marked long-lived donors relative to aged donors.

V was shortened by 1 base and J by 8 bases, with 17 bases between the two germline ends. Germline V gene lookup returns CDR1 SNHLY and CDR2 FYNNEI. There are 15 residues in the CDR3. This clonotype was found a few times. Its antigen is currently unknown. PCR was performed a second time for about 7 to 12 cycles using a sample-barcoded 5' primer and a J-beta primer mix. TCRdb redid the calling of the 5' RACE reads with MiXCR, one entry per CDR3 protein. The table lists about 1.6 million distinct CDR3 sequences, around 35% of them singletons. The receptor was derived from a woman younger than 45 in good health. Sequencing input: blood. The chain employs TRBV2 and TRBJ1-2; perhaps TRBD1 as D (5 bases). CDR3 loop: CASSEEGPGGEGYTF. CDR3 nucleotides: TGTGCCAGCAGTGAAGAGGGACCCGGGGGAGAGGGCTACACCTTC.